The entry below gives a single T cell receptor (beta chain) sequence along with its context. This sample is drawn from a study of OX40 agonist ivuxolimab in advanced cancers. On the study more broadly: Every 2 weeks, patients got intravenous ivuxolimab at one of six dose levels (0.01-10 mg/kg).

The CDR3 runs 15 residues. The germline gives CDR1 MNHEY, CDR2 SVGAGI. V dropped 0 bases and J dropped 3; count of bases not matched to a gene: 2. People who had autoimmune disease history or systemic immunosuppression were excluded. Using immunoSEQ multiplex PCR, the repertoire was profiled, and TCRdb retains in-frame clones only, with some absent. Of tens of thousands of clones in the sample, 83% were seen once. Sequencing used CD4+ or CD8+ T cells sorted from blood, obtained in a trial of the OX40 agonist ivuxolimab. The chain combines TRBV6-5 with TRBJ1-5; 7 bases fit TRBD1. This TCR came from an adult with an advanced solid tumor such as melanoma, head and neck, liver or kidney cancer. The chain's CDR3 is CASSYSGQDNQPQHF. Written as DNA, the CDR3 is TGTGCCAGCAGTTACTCCGGACAGGACAATCAGCCCCAGCATTTT.